The 16 T cell receptor beta chains below all came from one sample that was sequenced in a study of blood T cells in healthy people across ages (dated by TCRdb to the mid-2010s). Library generation was performed with 5' RACE. The second PCR ran for about 6 to 11 cycles and used a J-beta primer mix along with a sample-barcoded 5' primer. TCRdb reworked the public reads: Q25 trimming with fastp, MiXCR clone assembly, productive beta chains retained. Rows with a matching CDR3 protein are joined into one entry that keeps the most common DNA and genes. In this sample the table shows 1.8 million or so distinct CDR3 sequences, around 42% of which occur a single time. The top ten clonotypes cover under 25% of the sample. Sequencing used blood. Every receptor here comes from a human donor in good health.

The genes are TRBV2 and TRBJ2-3; D might be TRBD1 or TRBD2, each matching 5 bases. Germline CDR1 is SNHLY and CDR2 is FYNNEI. V lost 6 bases to trimming and J lost 4 bases, with 20 bases between them. CDR3 length: 16 amino acids. The CDR3 loop reads CASRVTDGLRADTQYF. The CDR3 bases are TGTGCCAGCAGGGTAACGGACGGACTCAGGGCAGATACGCAGTATTTT. The full variable domain, with the rest looked up from reference TRBV2 and TRBJ2-3, is EPEVTQTPSHQVTQMGQEVILRCVPISNHLYFYWYRQILGQKVEFLVSFYNNEISEKSEIFDDQFSVERPDGSNFTLKIRSTKLEDSAMYFCASRVTDGLRADTQYFGPGTRLTVL.

Only a few counts were recorded for this clonotype. The chain recombines TRBV4-3 with TRBJ2-1; no definite D call. The V gene lost 0 bases and the J gene lost 7 bases, with 10 bases spanning the gap. Germline CDR1 reads LGHNA; CDR2 reads YSLEER. The CDR3 spans 14 residues. CDR3 protein: CASSQDPTSNEQFF. In DNA form, the CDR3 reads TGCGCCAGCAGCCAAGATCCAACCTCAAATGAGCAGTTCTTC.

This clonotype has more than one count but fewer than ten. The rearrangement joins TRBV6-2 or TRBV6-3 to TRBJ2-5; D gene unclear. In germline, CDR1 is MNHEY, CDR2 SVGEGT. V was clipped by 2 bases and J by 1 base, with 2 bases between them. This CDR3 region has 12 residues. The CDR3 DNA follows: TGTGCCAGCAGTTACATCCAAGAGACCCAGTACTTC. Translation gives CASSYIQETQYF.

The chain is built from TRBV5-1 and TRBJ1-2; tentatively, D is TRBD1 (6 bases). V lost 2 bases to trimming and J lost 4 bases, with 15 bases between them. Germline values: CDR1 SGHRS, CDR2 YFSETQ. The CDR3 has 15 residues. CDR3 region: CASSLRPGATYGYTF. The CDR3 DNA reads TGCGCCAGCAGCTTACGACCGGGGGCAACCTATGGCTACACCTTC.

The rearrangement uses TRBV12-3 or TRBV12-4 and TRBJ1-2; D remains unclear. Trimming left V 3 bases short and J 5 bases short, with 7 bases between. The CDR3 is 12 residues long. The CDR3 region is CASSFRKYGYTF. The CDR3 nucleotides read TGTGCCAGCAGTTTTCGGAAGTATGGCTACACCTTC.

This chain connects TRBV20-1 to TRBJ2-7; D gene uncertain. The CDR3 sequence is 15 residues long. The germline V gene has CDR1 DFQATT and CDR2 SNEGSKA (reference sequence). Trimming stripped 3 bases from V and 1 base from J, with 16 bases between. The CDR3 sequence is CSARVRGRLSYEQYF. The CDR3 bases are TGCAGTGCTAGGGTCCGAGGACGGCTATCCTACGAGCAGTACTTC.

This clonotype occurred a few times. V gene TRBV4-3 combines with J gene TRBJ2-7; maybe TRBD2 (7 bases). The germline V gene has CDR1 LGHNA and CDR2 YSLEER. The CDR3 has 19 residues. Trimming removed 0 bases at V and 0 bases at J, with 21 bases between. CDR3 residues: CASSQEVSMGGAFSYEQYF. As DNA, the CDR3 is TGCGCCAGCAGCCAAGAGGTTTCCATGGGGGGGGCCTTCTCCTACGAGCAGTACTTC.

In this sample, this clonotype turned up a few times. The chain joins TRBV29-1 to TRBJ2-3, with 7 bases that match TRBD2. V gave up 7 bases and J gave up 2 bases; unmatched junction bases: 15. Per the germline V gene, CDR1 is SQVTM and CDR2 is ANQGSEA. This CDR3 has 16 residues. The CDR3 coding sequence is TGCAGCGCCGCCGGGGCTAGCGGTCTTTACACAGATACGCAGTATTTT. This encodes CSAAGASGLYTDTQYF.

V gene TRBV6-2 or TRBV6-3 combines with J gene TRBJ2-1; TRBD1 or TRBD2 may be the D gene (5 bases each). Germline V CDR1 and CDR2: MNHEY, SVGEGT. There are 16 residues in the CDR3. V lost 2 bases to trimming and J lost 0 bases, with 11 bases between them. The CDR3 region has the DNA TGTGCCAGCAGTTACAACCCCGGGACCTCCTACAATGAGCAGTTCTTC. It yields the protein CASSYNPGTSYNEQFF.

The V gene is TRBV7-2, the J gene TRBJ2-3; D is uncertain. V dropped 5 bases and J dropped 2 bases, with 14 bases sitting between them. The CDR3 totals 15 residues. From germline, CDR1 is SGHTA and CDR2 FQGNSA. The CDR3 DNA reads TGTGCCAGCAGCCGCTGGGCGGCAAACACAGATACGCAGTATTTT. Translating it yields CASSRWAANTDTQYF.

A few counts support this clonotype. J is TRBJ2-1 and V is TRBV28; TRBD2 aligns across 10 bases. V was pared by 3 bases and J by 0 bases, with 14 bases of the junction left unmatched. CDR3 size: 20 residues. Per the germline V gene, CDR1 is MDHEN and CDR2 is SYDVKM. Written as DNA, the CDR3 is TGTGCCAGCAGTTTGCCCACTAGCGGGGCCACCCTGAGCTCCTACAATGAGCAGTTCTTC. The encoded protein is CASSLPTSGATLSSYNEQFF.

Only a few counts were recorded for this clonotype. This chain uses TRBV7-9 with TRBJ2-6; TRBD1 matches at 7 bases. The germline CDR1 and CDR2 sequences are SEHNR and FQNEAQ (reference sequence). Unmatched junction bases numbered 6, after V lost 6 bases and J lost 1 base. CDR3 length: 16 amino acids. The DNA for the CDR3 is TGTGCCAGCAGGAGGGGGACAGTTTCTGGGGCCAACGTCCTGACTTTC. It specifies CASRRGTVSGANVLTF.

This chain links TRBV7-2 with TRBJ2-1, with D possibly matching TRBD1 (6 bases). Germline CDR1 is SGHTA and CDR2 is FQGNSA. The CDR3 covers 15 residues. Trimming left V 3 bases short and J 3 bases short, with 12 bases between. As DNA, the CDR3 is TGTGCCAGCAGCTTCTGGGGGCAGGACTACAATGAGCAGTTCTTC. Translating it yields CASSFWGQDYNEQFF.

This clonotype was picked up one time. The chain combines TRBV15 with TRBJ2-5; possible D gene TRBD2, 7 bases. V shed 3 bases and J shed 7 bases, with 12 bases lying between them. From germline, CDR1 is LNHNV and CDR2 YYDKDF (reference sequence). This CDR3 region has 13 residues. CDR3 coding DNA: TGTGCCACCAGCAGCCGAAGGGGGGGGACCCAGTACTTC. It is translated as CATSSRRGGTQYF.

The V and J genes are TRBV7-6 and TRBJ1-6, with D tentatively TRBD1 (5 bases). CDR1 and CDR2 from the germline V gene are SGHVS and FNYEAQ. V was shortened by 5 bases and J by 9 bases, with 14 bases between the two germline ends. The CDR3 sequence is 14 residues long. CDR3 sequence: CASSRGHLGSPLHF. CDR3 bases: TGTGCCAGCAGCCGAGGACATCTGGGTTCACCCCTCCACTTT.

J is TRBJ1-6 and V is TRBV5-1; no clear D gene. The CDR3 contains 13 residues. In germline, CDR1 is SGHRS, CDR2 YFSETQ. V was cut by 7 bases and J by 6 bases, with 11 bases left in between. The CDR3 loop is CASGFQANSPLHF. The CDR3 DNA reads as TGCGCCAGCGGTTTCCAGGCTAATTCACCCCTCCACTTT.